This T cell receptor beta chain was documented in a study of Graves' ophthalmopathy and Graves' hyperthyroidism. Study-level points and caveats: Most thyroid-expanded clonotypes exceeding 0.001 frequency were also found in blood.

Concerning this clonotype: Its antigen is as yet unknown.

Amplification of the TCR beta CDR3 regions used RNA transcripts (as template). First-round RT-PCR used HTBI primers; second-round multiplex PCR followed. TCRdb passed the multiplex PCR reads through MiXCR, listing each CDR3 protein once. In the table there are about 740,000 distinct CDR3 sequences, around 40% of which are singletons. Moderate-to-severe activity, CAS at least 3, NOSPECS at least 4 and duration under 3 months characterized donors with ophthalmopathy. Pregnant or lactating patients and those with other autoimmune diseases or uncontrolled infections were excluded. The diagnosis combined clinical symptoms, thyroxine, TRAb, thyroid ultrasound and orbital computed tomography scans. Per germline, CDR1 SGHVS and CDR2 FQNEAQ. V lost 1 base, J lost 5 bases, and 8 bases stayed unmatched. The CDR3 has 17 residues.

Input material: peripheral blood. The receptor was isolated from an adult man with Graves' ophthalmopathy. This sequence joins TRBV7-8 and TRBJ2-2, with 9 bases lining up with TRBD2. CDR3 nucleotides: TGTGCCAGCAGCTTAGTAGGGCTAGCGGGGAGAACCGGGGAGCTGTTTTTT. Residues: CASSLVGLAGRTGELFF.